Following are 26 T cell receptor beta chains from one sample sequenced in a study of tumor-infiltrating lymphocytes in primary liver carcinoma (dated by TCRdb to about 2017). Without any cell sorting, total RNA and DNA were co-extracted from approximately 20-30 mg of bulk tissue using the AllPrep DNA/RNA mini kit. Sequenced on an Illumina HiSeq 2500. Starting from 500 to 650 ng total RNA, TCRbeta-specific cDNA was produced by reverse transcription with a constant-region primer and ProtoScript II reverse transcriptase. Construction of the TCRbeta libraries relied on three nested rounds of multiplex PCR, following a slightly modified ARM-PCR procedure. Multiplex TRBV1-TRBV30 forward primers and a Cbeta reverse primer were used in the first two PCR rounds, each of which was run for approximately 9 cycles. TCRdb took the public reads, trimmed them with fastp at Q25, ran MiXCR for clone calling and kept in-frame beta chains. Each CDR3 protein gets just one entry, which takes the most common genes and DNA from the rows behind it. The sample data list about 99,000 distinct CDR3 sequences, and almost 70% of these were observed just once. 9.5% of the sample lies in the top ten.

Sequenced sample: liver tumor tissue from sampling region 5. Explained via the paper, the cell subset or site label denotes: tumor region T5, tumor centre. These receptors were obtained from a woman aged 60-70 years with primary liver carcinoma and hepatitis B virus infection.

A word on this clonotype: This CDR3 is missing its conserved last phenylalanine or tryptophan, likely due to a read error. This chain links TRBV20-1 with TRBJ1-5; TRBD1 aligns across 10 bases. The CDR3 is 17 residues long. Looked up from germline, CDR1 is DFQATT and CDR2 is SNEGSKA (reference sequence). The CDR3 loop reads CSAKSGSGTGVNQSQHL. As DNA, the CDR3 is TGCAGTGCCAAATCCGGGTCCGGGACAGGGGTAAATCAGTCCCAGCATCTT.

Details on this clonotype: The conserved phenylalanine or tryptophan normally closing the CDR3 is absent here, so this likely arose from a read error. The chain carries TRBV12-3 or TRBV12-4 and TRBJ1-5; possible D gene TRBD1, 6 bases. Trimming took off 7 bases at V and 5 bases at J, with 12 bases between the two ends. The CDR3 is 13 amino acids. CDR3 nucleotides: TGTGCCAGCATTGGGGCAGGGGATCAGCCCCAGCATCTT. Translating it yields CASIGAGDQPQHL.

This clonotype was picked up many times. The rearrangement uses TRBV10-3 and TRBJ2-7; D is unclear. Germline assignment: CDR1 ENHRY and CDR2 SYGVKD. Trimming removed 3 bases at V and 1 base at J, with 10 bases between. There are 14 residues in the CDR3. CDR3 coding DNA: TGTGCCATCAGTGATTTTACTACGTCCTACGAGCAGTACTTC. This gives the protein CAISDFTTSYEQYF.

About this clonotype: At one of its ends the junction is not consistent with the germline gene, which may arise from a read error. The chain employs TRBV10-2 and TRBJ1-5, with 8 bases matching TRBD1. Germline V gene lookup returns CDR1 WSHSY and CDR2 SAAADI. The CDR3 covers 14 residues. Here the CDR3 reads CASRQDREDQHQHF. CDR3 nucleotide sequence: TGCGCCAGCAGACAGGACAGGGAAGATCAGCACCAGCATTTT.

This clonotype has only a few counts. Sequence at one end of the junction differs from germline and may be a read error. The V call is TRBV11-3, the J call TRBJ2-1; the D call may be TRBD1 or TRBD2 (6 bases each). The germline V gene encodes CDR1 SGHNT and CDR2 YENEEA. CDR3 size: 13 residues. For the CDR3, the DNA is TGTGCTAGCAGTGCCGGGGGCTACAGTGAACAGTTCTTC. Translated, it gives CASSAGGYSEQFF.

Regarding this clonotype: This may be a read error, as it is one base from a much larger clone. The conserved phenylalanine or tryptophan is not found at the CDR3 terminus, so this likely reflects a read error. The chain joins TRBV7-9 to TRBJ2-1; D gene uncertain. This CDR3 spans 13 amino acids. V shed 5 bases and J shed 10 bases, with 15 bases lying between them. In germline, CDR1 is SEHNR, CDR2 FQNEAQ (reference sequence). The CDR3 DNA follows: TGTGCCAGCAGCCTCCCGGGCTCGTGGGAGCAGTTCGTC. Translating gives CASSLPGSWEQFV.

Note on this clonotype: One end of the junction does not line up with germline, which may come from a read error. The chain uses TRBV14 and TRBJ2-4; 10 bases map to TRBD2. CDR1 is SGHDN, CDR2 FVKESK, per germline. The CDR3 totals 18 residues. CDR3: CASGHLTDSGRSVNIQYF. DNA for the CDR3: TGTGCCAGCGGCCACTTGACCGATAGCGGGAGGTCGGTAAACATTCAGTACTTT. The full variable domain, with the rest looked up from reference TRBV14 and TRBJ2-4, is EAGVTQFPSHSVIEKGQTVTLRCDPISGHDNLYWYRRVMGKEIKFLLHFVKESKQDESGMPNNRFLAERTGGTYSTLKVQPAELEDSGVYFCASGHLTDSGRSVNIQYFGAGTRLSVL.

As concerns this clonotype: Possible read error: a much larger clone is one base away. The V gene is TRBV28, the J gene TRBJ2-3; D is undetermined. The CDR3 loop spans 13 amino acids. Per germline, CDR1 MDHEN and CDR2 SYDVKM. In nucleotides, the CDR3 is TGTGCCAGCAGAAGGAGAGCCACAGATATGCAGTATTTT. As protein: CASRRRATDMQYF. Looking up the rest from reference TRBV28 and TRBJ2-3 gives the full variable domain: DVKVTQSSRYLVKRTGEKVFLECVQDMDHENMFWYRQDPGLGLRLIYFSYDVKMKEKGDIPEGYSVSREKKERFSLILESASTNQTSMYLCASRRRATDMQYFGPGTRLTVL.

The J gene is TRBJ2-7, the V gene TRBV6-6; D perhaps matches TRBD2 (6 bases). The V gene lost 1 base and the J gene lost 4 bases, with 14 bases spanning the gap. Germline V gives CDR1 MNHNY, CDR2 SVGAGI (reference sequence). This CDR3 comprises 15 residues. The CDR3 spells CASSYLRTGRYEQYF. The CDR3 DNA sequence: TGTGCCAGCAGTTACTTACGGACGGGGAGGTACGAGCAGTACTTC.

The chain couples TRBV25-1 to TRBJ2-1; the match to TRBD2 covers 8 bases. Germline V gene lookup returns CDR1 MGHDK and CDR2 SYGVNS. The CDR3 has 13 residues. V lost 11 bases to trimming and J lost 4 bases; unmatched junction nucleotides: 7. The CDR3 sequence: CADSEREYNEQFF. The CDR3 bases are TGTGCCGACAGTGAGCGGGAGTACAATGAGCAGTTCTTC.

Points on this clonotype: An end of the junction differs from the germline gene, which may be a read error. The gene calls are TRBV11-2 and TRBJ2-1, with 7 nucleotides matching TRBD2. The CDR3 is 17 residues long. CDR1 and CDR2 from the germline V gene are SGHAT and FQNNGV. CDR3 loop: CAGSRRLVGGPEDEQFF. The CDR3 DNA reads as TGTGCCGGCAGCAGGAGACTAGTGGGAGGGCCGGAGGATGAGCAGTTCTTC. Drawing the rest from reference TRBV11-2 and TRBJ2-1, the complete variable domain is EAGVAQSPRYKIIEKRQSVAFWCNPISGHATLYWYQQILGQGPKLLIQFQNNGVVDDSQLPKDRFSAERLKGVDSTLKIQPAKLEDSAVYLCAGSRRLVGGPEDEQFFGPGTRLTVL.

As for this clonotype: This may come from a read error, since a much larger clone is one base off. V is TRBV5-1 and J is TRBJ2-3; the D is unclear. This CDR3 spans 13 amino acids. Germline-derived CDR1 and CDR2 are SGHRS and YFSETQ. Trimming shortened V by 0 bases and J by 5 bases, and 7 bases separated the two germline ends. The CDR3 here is CASSLGILDTQYF. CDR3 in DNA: TGCGCCAGCAGCTTGGGGATTTTAGATACGCAGTATTTT.

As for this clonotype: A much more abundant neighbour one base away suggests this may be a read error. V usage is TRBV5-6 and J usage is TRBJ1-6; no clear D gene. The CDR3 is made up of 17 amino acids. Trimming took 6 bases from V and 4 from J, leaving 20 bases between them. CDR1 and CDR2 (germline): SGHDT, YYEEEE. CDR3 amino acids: CASTSGRGGGYNSPLHF. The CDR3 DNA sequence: TGTGCCAGCACGTCGGGTCGAGGTGGCGGGTATAATTCACCCCTCCACTTT.

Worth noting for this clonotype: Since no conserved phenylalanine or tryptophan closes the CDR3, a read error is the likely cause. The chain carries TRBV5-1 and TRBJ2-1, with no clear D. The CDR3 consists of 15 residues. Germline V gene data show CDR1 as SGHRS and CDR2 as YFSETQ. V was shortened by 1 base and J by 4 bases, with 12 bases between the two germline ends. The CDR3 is CASSLSAVTYNEQFL. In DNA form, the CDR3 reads TGCGCCAGCAGCTTGTCTGCAGTCACATACAATGAGCAGTTCTTA.

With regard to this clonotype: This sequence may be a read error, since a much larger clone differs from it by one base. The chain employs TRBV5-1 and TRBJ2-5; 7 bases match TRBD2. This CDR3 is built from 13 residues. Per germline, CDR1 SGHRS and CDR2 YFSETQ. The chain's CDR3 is CASSLEGRETRYF. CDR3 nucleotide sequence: TGCGCCAGCAGCTTGGAAGGGAGGGAGACCCGGTACTTC.

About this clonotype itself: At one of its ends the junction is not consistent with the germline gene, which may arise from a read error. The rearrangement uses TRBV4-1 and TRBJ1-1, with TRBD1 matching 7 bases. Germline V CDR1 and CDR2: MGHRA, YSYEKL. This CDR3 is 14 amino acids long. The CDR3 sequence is CASSPRQGSTEAFF. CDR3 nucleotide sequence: TGTGCCAGCAGCCCGCGACAGGGAAGTACTGAAGCTTTCTTT.

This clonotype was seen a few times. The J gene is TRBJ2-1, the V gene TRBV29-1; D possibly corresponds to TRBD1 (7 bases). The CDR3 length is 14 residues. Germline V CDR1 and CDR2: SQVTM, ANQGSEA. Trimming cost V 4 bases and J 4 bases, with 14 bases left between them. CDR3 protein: CSVVGGQQYNEQFF. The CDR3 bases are TGCAGCGTTGTGGGGGGACAGCAGTACAATGAGCAGTTCTTC.

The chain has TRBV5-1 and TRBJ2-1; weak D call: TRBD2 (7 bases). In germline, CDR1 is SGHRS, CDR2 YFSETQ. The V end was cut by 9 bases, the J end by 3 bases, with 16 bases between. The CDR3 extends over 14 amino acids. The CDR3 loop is CANSLGGGYNEQFF. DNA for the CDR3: TGCGCCAACAGTTTGGGAGGGGGCTACAATGAGCAGTTCTTC.

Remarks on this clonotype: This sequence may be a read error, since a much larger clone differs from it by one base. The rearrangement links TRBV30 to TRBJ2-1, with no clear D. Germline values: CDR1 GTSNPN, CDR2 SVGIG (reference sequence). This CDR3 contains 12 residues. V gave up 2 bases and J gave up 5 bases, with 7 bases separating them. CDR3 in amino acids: CAWSPGDNEQFF. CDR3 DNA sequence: TGTGCCTGGAGTCCGGGCGACAATGAGCAGTTCTTC.

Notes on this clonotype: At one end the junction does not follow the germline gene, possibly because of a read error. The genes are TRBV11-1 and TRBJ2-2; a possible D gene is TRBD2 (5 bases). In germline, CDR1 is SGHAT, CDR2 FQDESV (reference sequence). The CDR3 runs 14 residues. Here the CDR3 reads CASGVQQGPGELFF. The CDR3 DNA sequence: TGTGCCAGCGGCGTCCAACAAGGACCCGGGGAACTGTTTTTT.

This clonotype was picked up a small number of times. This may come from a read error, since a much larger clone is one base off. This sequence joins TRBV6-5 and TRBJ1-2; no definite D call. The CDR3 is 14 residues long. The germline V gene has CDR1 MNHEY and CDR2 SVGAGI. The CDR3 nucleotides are TGTGCCAACAGTCCAACCCTGGACGGCTATGGCTACACCTTC. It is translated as CANSPTLDGYGYTF.

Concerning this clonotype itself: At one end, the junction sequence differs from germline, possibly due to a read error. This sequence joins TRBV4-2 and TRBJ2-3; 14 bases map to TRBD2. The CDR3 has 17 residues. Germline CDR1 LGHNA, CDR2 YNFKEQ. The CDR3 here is CANSQEGLAGVADTQFF. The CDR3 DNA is TGTGCCAACAGCCAAGAGGGACTAGCGGGAGTAGCAGATACGCAGTTTTTT.

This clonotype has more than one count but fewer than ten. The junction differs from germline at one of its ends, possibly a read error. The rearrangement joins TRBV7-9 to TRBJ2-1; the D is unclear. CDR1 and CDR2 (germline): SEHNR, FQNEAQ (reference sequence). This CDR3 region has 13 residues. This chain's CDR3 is CAGSLDPLNEQFF. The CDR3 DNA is TGTGCCGGCAGCTTAGACCCTCTCAATGAGCAGTTCTTC.

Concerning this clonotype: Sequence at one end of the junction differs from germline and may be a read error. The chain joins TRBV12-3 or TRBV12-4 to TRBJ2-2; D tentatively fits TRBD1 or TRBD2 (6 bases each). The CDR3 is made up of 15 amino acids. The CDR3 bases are TGTGCCAGCAGTGTTCTGAAGGGGGGCACCGAGGAGCTGTTTTTT. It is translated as CASSVLKGGTEELFF.

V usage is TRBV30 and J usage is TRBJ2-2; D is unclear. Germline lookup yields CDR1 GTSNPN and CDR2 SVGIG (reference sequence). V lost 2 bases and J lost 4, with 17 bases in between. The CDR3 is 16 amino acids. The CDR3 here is CAWSRALGVGTGELFF. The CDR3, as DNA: TGTGCCTGGAGTAGGGCCCTAGGAGTGGGCACCGGGGAGCTGTTTTTT.

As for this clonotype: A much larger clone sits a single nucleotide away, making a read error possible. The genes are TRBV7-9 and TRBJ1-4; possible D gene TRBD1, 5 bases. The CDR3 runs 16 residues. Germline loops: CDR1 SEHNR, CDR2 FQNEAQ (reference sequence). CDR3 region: CAGSLSSGPIAGKLFF. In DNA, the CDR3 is TGTGCCGGCAGCTTATCCTCGGGGCCAATTGCGGGAAAACTGTTTTTT. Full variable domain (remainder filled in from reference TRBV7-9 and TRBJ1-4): DTGVSQNPRHKITKRGQNVTFRCDPISEHNRLYWYRQTLGQGPEFLTYFQNEAQLEKSRLLSDRFSAERPKGSFSTLEIQRTEQGDSAMYLCAGSLSSGPIAGKLFFGSGTQLSVL.